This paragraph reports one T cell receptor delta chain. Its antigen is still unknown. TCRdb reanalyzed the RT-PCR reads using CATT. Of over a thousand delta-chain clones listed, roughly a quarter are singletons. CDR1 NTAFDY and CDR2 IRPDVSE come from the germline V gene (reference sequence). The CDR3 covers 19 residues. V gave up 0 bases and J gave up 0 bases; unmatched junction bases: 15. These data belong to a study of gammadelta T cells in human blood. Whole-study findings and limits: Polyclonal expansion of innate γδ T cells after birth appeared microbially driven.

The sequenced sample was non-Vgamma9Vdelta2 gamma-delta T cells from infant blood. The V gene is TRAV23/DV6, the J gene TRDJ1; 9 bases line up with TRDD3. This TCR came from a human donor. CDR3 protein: CAASGLRRRAGGYTDKLIF. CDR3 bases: TGTGCAGCAAGCGGTTTAAGGAGAAGAGCTGGGGGATACACCGATAAACTCATCTTT.